The 2 T cell receptor beta chains below all came from one sample that was sequenced in a study of a mutant IDH1 vaccine in newly diagnosed glioma. Method: immunoSEQ multiplex PCR; TCRdb's copy keeps in-frame clones and lacks some. In the table there are approximately 41,000 clones, around 76% of which are singletons. For these receptors, no antigen is known. Time point denoted: week 23, last vaccination. The content of each vaccine dose was 300 ug of mutant IDH1 20-mer peptide, and topical imiquimod accompanied it. Sequencing used PBMCs, obtained from a glioma patient whose treatment included an IDH1 peptide vaccine. Receptors were obtained from a middle-aged woman with glioma. Some clones in this sample may be carry-over from other donors' samples.

This clone has just a few counts. The genes are TRBV27 and TRBJ2-3, with 8 nucleotides matching TRBD1. The junction had 4 bases not matched to a gene; V was cut back by 5 bases and J by 0 bases. CDR1 is MNHEY and CDR2 is SMNVEV in the germline V gene (reference sequence). CDR3 length equals 15 residues. The DNA for the CDR3 is TGTGCCAGCAGTCTGGACAGGGTTAGCACAGATACGCAGTATTTT. It yields the protein CASSLDRVSTDTQYF.

As regards this clone: This sample also contains other DNA sequences that code for the same CDR3. The genes are TRBV7-2 and TRBJ1-1, with D unresolved. The V end lost 5 bases, the J end lost 1 base, and 5 bases lay between the germline ends. The length of the CDR3 is 12 residues. Per the germline V gene, CDR1 is SGHTA and CDR2 is FQGNSA. Written as DNA, the CDR3 is TGTGCCAGCAGCGTATCGAACACTGAAGCTTTCTTT. Amino acids: CASSVSNTEAFF.